This T cell receptor beta chain derives from a study of beta chain features in type 1 diabetes. V lost 1 base and J 4 bases, leaving 10 bases between the germline ends. CDR1 and CDR2 (germline): SEHNR, FQNEAQ (reference sequence). The CDR3 loop spans 14 amino acids. Expressed TCRB transcripts were sequenced because the isolated RNA had all been reverse transcribed beforehand. Data came from immunoSEQ multiplex PCR; TCRdb stores just in-frame clones and leaves some out. The repertoire holds hundreds of thousands of clones, with 15% to 17% as singletons. The source material was naive CD4+ T cells from blood. This chain uses TRBV7-9 with TRBJ2-5, with a weak D call TRBD2 (6 bases). This clonotype was obtained from a man in his late teens or twenties in good health. The CDR3 bases are TGTGCCAGCAGCTTAGATCGGGGGTCAGAGACCCAGTACTTC. Translation gives CASSLDRGSETQYF.